These 13 T cell receptor beta chains share one sample of origin, sequenced in a study of cytomegalovirus exposure and HLA in healthy donors. In the PCR, 60 Vbeta and 13 Jbeta primers were used. TCRdb keeps only in-frame clones here, not all; method: immunoSEQ multiplex PCR. This table has approximately 190,000 clones, around 78% appearing once. Material for sequencing was PBMCs. Source of these receptors: a woman aged 25 to 39 in good health and CMV-seropositive.

V is TRBV7-3 and J is TRBJ1-5, with no clear D. V dropped 2 bases and J dropped 6 bases, with 8 bases sitting between them. The CDR3 has 13 amino acids. Germline CDR1 SGHTA, CDR2 FQGTGA. DNA of the CDR3: TGTGCCAGCAGCTTACGAGGTGGTCAGCCCCAGCATTTT. It encodes CASSLRGGQPQHF.

The V and J genes are TRBV4-2 and TRBJ2-7; 8 bases align to TRBD2. Germline trimming cut 1 base from V and 3 bases from J; bases unmatched to any gene: 8. The CDR3 has 16 amino acids. The V gene's germline CDR1 is LGHNA and CDR2 YNFKEQ. CDR3 in amino acids: CASSQALSGDLYEQYF. CDR3 nucleotide sequence: TGTGCCAGCAGCCAAGCCCTTAGCGGGGACCTCTACGAGCAGTACTTC.

This rearrangement joins TRBV9 to TRBJ2-7, with TRBD2 matching over 9 bases. This CDR3 has 13 amino acids. V shed 4 bases, J shed 7 bases, and the junction held 6 bases outside the gene matches. CDR1 and CDR2 from the germline V gene are SGDLS and YYNGEE. This CDR3 reads CASSMRAGGEQYF. The CDR3 DNA reads TGTGCCAGCAGCATGCGAGCGGGGGGTGAGCAGTACTTC.

V and J are TRBV6-6 and TRBJ1-1, with D perhaps matching TRBD1 (5 bases). CDR1 is MNHNY and CDR2 is SVGAGI in the germline V gene (reference sequence). Trimming took off 7 bases at V and 4 bases at J, with 10 bases between the two ends. This CDR3 is built from 12 residues. The CDR3 nucleotides read TGTGCCAGCACCATCGGGGGCACTGAAGCTTTCTTT. It yields the protein CASTIGGTEAFF.

Only one count was recorded for this clone. The V gene is TRBV29-1, the J gene TRBJ2-7; 9 positions agree with TRBD2. CDR1 and CDR2 from the germline V gene are SQVTM and ANQGSEA. The junction had 11 bases not matched to a gene; V was cut back by 4 bases and J by 1 base. CDR3 length: 16 amino acids. Here the CDR3 DNA reads TGCAGCGTTGGAAGAGTAGCGGGGGATCCTTCCTACGAGCAGTACTTC. Amino acid sequence: CSVGRVAGDPSYEQYF.

The J gene is TRBJ1-2, the V gene TRBV7-9; D is unclear. Trimming took off 5 bases at V and 10 bases at J, with 11 bases between the two ends. The CDR3 totals 11 residues. Per the germline V gene, CDR1 is SEHNR and CDR2 is FQNEAQ (reference sequence). CDR3 sequence: CASSPESVYTF. The CDR3 nucleotides read TGTGCCAGCAGCCCAGAATCAGTCTACACCTTC.

The chain couples TRBV27 to TRBJ2-1, with 7 bases aligning to TRBD2. There are 16 residues in the CDR3. V lost 1 base to trimming and J lost 3 bases; unmatched junction nucleotides: 6. In germline, CDR1 is MNHEY, CDR2 SMNVEV (reference sequence). CDR3 DNA: TGTGCCAGCAGTTTATATTGGCGGGAGCTCTACAATGAGCAGTTCTTC. Its translation is CASSLYWRELYNEQFF.

The chain links TRBV2 to TRBJ2-2; TRBD2 might be the D (5 bases). The CDR3 length is 15 residues. CDR1 is SNHLY and CDR2 is FYNNEI in the germline V gene. V was clipped by 11 bases and J by 0 bases, with 16 bases between them. The CDR3 DNA follows: TGTGCCGGACTCTTACCTACGGCGAACACCGGGGAGCTGTTTTTT. Its protein product is CAGLLPTANTGELFF.

This chain links TRBV7-9 with TRBJ2-7; possible D gene TRBD2, 6 bases. Germline loops: CDR1 SEHNR, CDR2 FQNEAQ (reference sequence). The CDR3 is 14 residues long. Trimming removed 3 bases from V and 4 bases from J, with 13 bases in between. The CDR3 sequence is CASSFTGEVYEQYF. DNA for the CDR3: TGTGCCAGCAGCTTCACGGGGGAGGTTTACGAGCAGTACTTC.

V gene TRBV19 combines with J gene TRBJ2-5; D perhaps matches TRBD2 (6 bases). CDR1 LNHDA and CDR2 SQIVND come from the germline V gene (reference sequence). This CDR3 region has 14 residues. V dropped 6 bases and J dropped 2 bases, with 13 bases sitting between them. For the CDR3, the DNA is TGTGCCAGTAGAAAGATGGCGGGGCAAGAGACCCAGTACTTC. Its translation is CASRKMAGQETQYF.

Only one count was recorded for this clone. The chain links TRBV29-1 to TRBJ1-4; maybe TRBD1 (5 bases). Trimming cost V 6 bases and J 3 bases, with 17 bases left between them. CDR3 length equals 15 residues. In germline, CDR1 is SQVTM, CDR2 ANQGSEA. CDR3 loop: CSVQTWGDPNEKLFF. The CDR3 DNA follows: TGCAGCGTCCAAACGTGGGGGGACCCTAATGAAAAACTGTTTTTT.

V gene TRBV7-6 combines with J gene TRBJ1-5; 9 bases are a match to TRBD1. This CDR3 contains 15 residues. Per the germline V gene, CDR1 is SGHVS and CDR2 is FNYEAQ. V lost 5 bases and J lost 7; bases outside the gene matches: 9. The CDR3 region is CASSQGQGSQQPQHF. CDR3 DNA: TGTGCCAGCAGCCAAGGACAGGGGAGTCAACAGCCCCAGCATTTT. Looking up the rest from reference TRBV7-6 and TRBJ1-5 gives the full variable domain: GAGVSQSPRYKVTKRGQDVALRCDPISGHVSLYWYRQALGQGPEFLTYFNYEAQQDKSGLPNDRFSAERPEGSISTLTIQRTEQRDSAMYRCASSQGQGSQQPQHFGDGTRLSIL.

J is TRBJ2-7 and V is TRBV6-5; 8 nucleotides match TRBD2. CDR3 size: 13 residues. The germline V gene has CDR1 MNHEY and CDR2 SVGAGI. With 7 bases clipped from V and 5 bases from J, the junction kept 7 bases outside the gene matches. This CDR3 reads CASKASGGHEQYF. In DNA form, the CDR3 reads TGTGCCAGCAAAGCGAGCGGGGGCCACGAGCAGTACTTC.